This T cell receptor beta chain is drawn from a study of blood T cell repertoires in COVID-19. Clones were read by immunoSEQ multiplex PCR, and TCRdb kept only the in-frame ones, dropping some. The repertoire has 490,000 or so clones, around 85% of them found once; the top ten carry approximately 8.3%. In Cohort 3, a recovered donor had either two negative PCRs, clearance, or symptom resolution. V dropped 5 bases and J dropped 10; count of bases not matched to a gene: 9. Germline V gene data show CDR1 as LNHDA and CDR2 as SQIVND (reference sequence). The CDR3 sequence is 13 residues long. This receptor was obtained from a woman aged 55-69 years who had recovered from COVID-19. Sequencing was done on a sample of PBMCs or T cells enriched from blood (not recorded which). The chain joins TRBV19 to TRBJ1-2; 8 nucleotides agree with TRBD1. The CDR3 nucleotides read TGTGCCAGTAGTGTGGACAGGGTAGGGGCCTACACCTTC. This translates into CASSVDRVGAYTF.